Sequencing of this TCR beta chain was carried out in a study of OX40 agonist ivuxolimab in advanced cancers. Study summary: Patients were 82.7% male with ages about 23 to 79, mean approximately 62.

Trimming cost V 4 bases and J 4 bases, with 17 bases left between them. There are 15 residues in the CDR3. Germline V gene sequence: CDR1 MGHRA, CDR2 YSYEKL. Study results and caveats: Also present in some nonresponders was a low level of normalized T-cell clonal expansion.

Notes on this clone: Its matching antigen is unknown.

With baseline, cycle 4 day 1, and cycle 7 day 1 as timepoints, blood was sampled. The table came from immunoSEQ multiplex PCR; TCRdb's copy has only in-frame clones and leaves some out. The top ten hold roughly 5.2% of the sample, which has about 46,000 clones, 75% to 95% seen once. Sequenced here: CD4+ or CD8+ T cells sorted from blood, sampled in a trial of the OX40 agonist ivuxolimab. V usage is TRBV4-1 and J usage is TRBJ2-7; D possibly corresponds to TRBD1 (5 bases). The receptor's source is an adult with an advanced solid tumor such as melanoma, head and neck, liver or kidney cancer. The CDR3 loop reads CASSRLDTPNYEQYF. The CDR3 coding sequence is TGCGCCAGCAGCCGCTTGGACACCCCAAATTACGAGCAGTACTTC.